This passage covers 3 T cell receptor beta chains from one sample sequenced in a study of cytomegalovirus exposure and HLA in healthy donors. The PCR used 60 Vbeta and 13 Jbeta primers. Assay used: immunoSEQ multiplex PCR; TCRdb lists only in-frame clones, some missing. Of 140,000 or so clones in the sample, around 72% were seen once. Sequenced sample: PBMCs. These receptor sequences come from a man between 40 and 49 years old in good health and CMV-seronegative.

This clone was seen a handful of times. V is TRBV29-1 and J is TRBJ2-3; 11 bases fit TRBD2. After removal of 7 bases from V and 0 bases from J, the junction contained 6 bases not matched to a gene. The CDR3 sequence is 15 residues long. CDR1 is SQVTM, CDR2 ANQGSEA, per germline. CDR3 coding DNA: TGCAGCGGTGGAGGGACTAGCGGAAGCACAGATACGCAGTATTTT. This gives the protein CSGGGTSGSTDTQYF.

The chain joins TRBV6-1 to TRBJ2-5; D might be TRBD1 (5 bases). The CDR3 consists of 14 residues. Germline CDR1 MNHNS, CDR2 SASEGT. The V and J ends lost 4 bases and 11 bases respectively, with 20 bases between them. The CDR3 spells CASSVAPQGVEQYF. CDR3 DNA sequence: TGTGCCAGCAGTGTCGCCCCCCAGGGTGTAGAGCAGTACTTC.

The genes are TRBV4-1 and TRBJ2-1; TRBD2 aligns across 10 bases. Germline assignment: CDR1 MGHRA and CDR2 YSYEKL. V was pared by 5 bases and J by 4 bases, with 5 bases of the junction left unmatched. This CDR3 has 15 amino acids. CDR3 in DNA: TGCGCCAGCAGCTGGACTAGCGGAGGTTACAATGAGCAGTTCTTC. Translating gives CASSWTSGGYNEQFF.